This T cell receptor beta chain was documented in a study of beta chain features in type 1 diabetes. The overall study: In all, some 100 million sorted cells from all samples were analyzed. General study results and limits: Naive, central memory and regulatory TCRB repertoires appeared more similar among patients than healthy donors. Type 1 diabetes patients showed a moderate but significant shortening of TCRB CDR3s in all four CD4+ subsets.

This CDR3 spans 14 amino acids. Trimming left V 1 base short and J 6 bases short, with 10 bases between. Germline assignment: CDR1 KGHSH and CDR2 LQKENI. This clone was seen more than once but under ten times. Antigen specificity is unknown. cDNA synthesis used the whole RNA isolate, giving expressed TCRB sequences. Clones were sequenced by immunoSEQ multiplex PCR, and TCRdb holds only the in-frame ones, with some missing. The sample lists around 250,000 clones, roughly an eighth seen once, with over 0.015% in the top ten. Specimen: naive CD4+ T cells from blood. The origin of this receptor is a man aged 25 to 45 with type 1 diabetes. This sequence joins TRBV18 and TRBJ1-5, with a possible D match to TRBD1 (5 bases). The CDR3 sequence: CASSPLQGSQPQHF. CDR3 bases: TGTGCCAGCTCACCACTGCAGGGTTCTCAGCCCCAGCATTTT.